The text below deals with one T cell receptor beta chain. Its specific antigen is unknown. Per-nucleotide qualities are absent, and no much larger clonotype sits a single base away. Library construction relied on the immunoSEQ multiplex PCR assay. As stored in TCRdb, this immuneACCESS dataset retains in-frame rearrangements with V and J assigned. A fraction of the clones does not appear; measured against another copy, unresolved V genes explain less than half of the discrepancy, and the remainder lacks a known reason. Across this sample there are tens of thousands of clones, with approximately 92% seen only once. The ten largest clonotypes hold approximately 1.2% of the sample. The germline V gene (reference sequence) specifies GTSNPN as CDR1 and SVGIG as CDR2. The junction shows trimming of 5 bases on V and 1 base on J, plus 5 bases between the germline ends. The CDR3 spans 11 residues, from the cysteine through the phenylalanine. The entry retains the CDR3 DNA only, 33 bases that are in frame from base 1.

This sample is drawn from a study of T cell changes during pregnancy in multiple sclerosis (dated by TCRdb to the late 2010s). A note on the overall study: In women with multiple sclerosis, the researchers looked at how the T cell repertoire shifted as pregnancy progressed.

This receptor was obtained from a female donor with multiple sclerosis, enrolled in a pregnancy study. The sequence links TRBV30 to TRBJ1-1, with the D gene uncertain. The sample comprised peripheral blood. The CDR3 region: CAWLENTEAFF. The bases read TGTGCCTGGTTAGAGAACACTGAAGCTTTCTTT.